This TCR beta chain derives from a study of blood T cells in healthy people across ages. Study-level results: Long-lived and aged donors differed, with more naive CD4+ cells and higher diversity in the long-lived.

The authors ran a second PCR of 7 to 11 cycles using a sample-barcoded 5' primer and a J-beta primer mix. TCRdb itself ran the 5' RACE reads through MiXCR, one entry per CDR3 protein. The sample holds about 1.1 million distinct CDR3 sequences, roughly two fifths seen once. As concerns this clonotype: Its antigen is as yet unknown.

Germline lookup yields CDR1 DFQATT and CDR2 SNEGSKA (reference sequence). The ends were cut back, 0 bases at V and 1 base at J, with 10 bases in the middle. The CDR3 totals 14 residues. The rearrangement links TRBV20-1 to TRBJ2-7; D remains ambiguous. The TCR was taken from a man between 18 and 35 years old in good health. Sequencing was carried out using blood. The CDR3 region has the DNA TGCAGTGCTAGAGATCGTGGCAGGTCCTACGAGCAGTACTTC. Protein product: CSARDRGRSYEQYF.